These 20 T cell receptor beta chains were sequenced from one sample in a study of neurological immune-mediated disorders. In TCRdb, the 5' RACE reads were re-called with MiXCR into one record per CDR3 protein. Of 50,000 or so distinct CDR3 sequences in the sample, approximately 3.3% are singletons; the top ten hold 5.5% to 6%. The sequenced sample consisted of PBMCs. The receptors were sampled from a man aged 40-49 years with multiple sclerosis.

This clonotype showed up many times. The chain couples TRBV5-6 to TRBJ1-5, with unresolved D. Trimming pared 0 bases from V and 0 bases from J, leaving 10 bases between. The CDR3 spans 16 residues. The germline V gene encodes CDR1 SGHDT and CDR2 YYEEEE. The CDR3 is CASSLVSSYSNQPQHF. CDR3 DNA sequence: TGTGCCAGCAGCTTGGTATCCTCCTATAGCAATCAGCCCCAGCATTTT. Full variable domain (outside the CDR3, taken from reference TRBV5-6 and TRBJ1-5): DAGVTQSPTHLIKTRGQQVTLRCSPKSGHDTVSWYQQALGQGPQFIFQYYEEEERQRGNFPDRFSGHQFPNYSSELNVNALLLGDSALYLCASSLVSSYSNQPQHFGDGTRLSIL.

This clonotype was observed at least ten times. The chain links TRBV5-6 to TRBJ1-1; the D gene is possibly TRBD1 (6 bases). V was clipped by 0 bases and J by 1 base, with 7 bases between them. This CDR3 comprises 14 residues. CDR1 is SGHDT, CDR2 YYEEEE, per germline. The CDR3 loop is CASSLADRNTEAFF. The CDR3 bases are TGTGCCAGCAGCTTGGCGGACAGGAACACTGAAGCTTTCTTT.

This clonotype has a count of ten or more. This chain connects TRBV4-1 to TRBJ1-2; TRBD1 aligns across 9 bases. The CDR3 has 16 residues. Trimming at V came to 0 bases and at J to 4 bases, leaving 6 bases not matched to a gene. Germline lookup yields CDR1 MGHRA and CDR2 YSYEKL. The DNA for the CDR3 is TGCGCCAGCAGCCAAGATGGGACAGGGACTTCCTATGGCTACACCTTC. Translating gives CASSQDGTGTSYGYTF.

In the case of this clonotype: Germline and junction disagree at one end, which may indicate a read error. The chain is built from TRBV7-3 and TRBJ2-3; D possibly corresponds to TRBD2 (5 bases). The V gene's germline CDR1 is SGHTA and CDR2 FQGTGA. CDR3 length: 14 residues. CDR3 DNA: TGTGCCAGCAGCTTAGCGGGTGCAGCAGATAAGCAGTATTTT. This gives the protein CASSLAGAADKQYF.

This clonotype has at least ten counts. The rearrangement links TRBV5-5 to TRBJ1-5, with TRBD1 identical over 9 bases. The CDR3 has 15 amino acids. Germline CDR1 reads SGHKS; CDR2 reads YYEKEE (reference sequence). Trimming took 1 base from V and 4 from J; bases not matched to a gene: 3. The CDR3 is CASSLPGTGNQPQHF. In DNA, the CDR3 is TGTGCCAGCAGCTTGCCTGGGACAGGGAATCAGCCCCAGCATTTT.

In this sample, this clonotype turned up many times. The chain joins TRBV5-5 to TRBJ2-3; D not resolved. The CDR3 runs 13 residues. V shed 0 bases and J shed 4 bases, with 6 bases lying between them. Germline CDR1 and CDR2: SGHKS and YYEKEE (reference sequence). Here the CDR3 reads CASSLGGPDTQYF. In DNA, the CDR3 is TGTGCCAGCAGCTTGGGAGGTCCAGATACGCAGTATTTT.

At least ten counts were recorded for this clonotype. The chain's CDR3 is CASSLEKDYGELFF. For the CDR3, the DNA is TGTGCCAGCAGTTTGGAGAAAGACTACGGGGAGCTGTTTTTT. This chain uses TRBV27 with TRBJ2-2; a weak D match, TRBD2 (5 bases). Trimming removed 3 bases at V and 7 bases at J, with 12 bases between. This CDR3 is built from 14 residues. Germline CDR1 and CDR2: MNHEY and SMNVEV (reference sequence).

This clonotype was seen repeatedly, ten times or more. V usage is TRBV20-1 and J usage is TRBJ2-7, with D perhaps TRBD1 (5 bases). CDR1 is DFQATT and CDR2 is SNEGSKA in the germline V gene (reference sequence). Trimming removed 2 bases at V and 6 bases at J, with 14 bases between. The CDR3 runs 13 residues. The CDR3, as DNA: TGCAGTGCTAGAAAGGGGCCACATGGCGAGCAGTACTTC. This sequence encodes CSARKGPHGEQYF.

This clonotype was picked up a small number of times. V usage is TRBV20-1 and J usage is TRBJ2-7; the match to TRBD1 covers 9 bases. Looked up from germline, CDR1 is DFQATT and CDR2 is SNEGSKA (reference sequence). The CDR3 sequence is 15 residues long. With 5 bases clipped from V and 1 base from J, the junction kept 9 bases outside the gene matches. This CDR3 is CSARSGQGLSYEQYF. For the CDR3, the DNA is TGCAGTGCTCGCTCGGGACAGGGCCTTTCCTACGAGCAGTACTTC.

V and J are TRBV24-1 and TRBJ2-3; D unclear. The CDR3 loop spans 13 amino acids. CDR1 and CDR2 from the germline V gene are KGHDR and SFDVKD. With 3 bases removed from V and 1 base from J, the gap between germline ends came to 4 bases. The chain's CDR3 is CATSDGGTDTQYF. In nucleotides, the CDR3 is TGTGCCACCAGTGATGGAGGCACAGATACGCAGTATTTT.

This clonotype has a count of ten or more. The chain links TRBV5-1 to TRBJ2-7; 8 bases align to TRBD2. This CDR3 region has 15 residues. Germline lookup yields CDR1 SGHRS and CDR2 YFSETQ. V was clipped by 0 bases and J by 6 bases; unmatched bases: 8. CDR3 loop: CASSLARGGFGEQYF. CDR3 nucleotides: TGCGCCAGCAGCTTGGCTCGGGGGGGCTTCGGCGAGCAGTACTTC. The full variable domain, completed using reference TRBV5-1 and TRBJ2-7, is KAGVTQTPRYLIKTRGQQVTLSCSPISGHRSVSWYQQTPGQGLQFLFEYFSETQRNKGNFPGRFSGRQFSNSRSEMNVSTLELGDSALYLCASSLARGGFGEQYFGPGTRLTVT.

At least ten counts were recorded for this clonotype. The J gene is TRBJ2-3, the V gene TRBV24-1; possible D gene TRBD1, 5 bases. The CDR3 has 15 amino acids. V shed 0 bases and J shed 5 bases, with 11 bases lying between them. Germline V gene lookup returns CDR1 KGHDR and CDR2 SFDVKD. CDR3 protein: CATSDLGQGLDTQYF. The CDR3 DNA sequence: TGTGCCACCAGTGATTTGGGCCAGGGCCTAGATACGCAGTATTTT.

This clonotype was recorded many times. J is TRBJ2-7 and V is TRBV10-3; weak D call: TRBD1 (6 bases). This CDR3 contains 17 residues. CDR1 and CDR2 from the germline V gene are ENHRY and SYGVKD. Between the trimmed V and J ends, which lost 0 bases and 2 bases, there was a span of 17 bases. The CDR3 nucleotides read TGTGCCATCAGTGAGTCGACCTCGGGACACCGAACCTACGAGCAGTACTTC. Protein: CAISESTSGHRTYEQYF.

The sample holds many counts of this clonotype. The rearrangement links TRBV5-6 to TRBJ1-5; the D gene is possibly TRBD1 (5 bases). The CDR3 has 16 amino acids. In germline, CDR1 is SGHDT, CDR2 YYEEEE. V dropped 3 bases and J dropped 4 bases, with 17 bases sitting between them. The CDR3 DNA sequence: TGTGCCAGCAGCTCTTGGGGGGTGCCAACTAATCAGCCCCAGCATTTT. This sequence encodes CASSSWGVPTNQPQHF.

This clonotype was recorded many times. V usage is TRBV20-1 and J usage is TRBJ1-2; D remains ambiguous. The germline V gene encodes CDR1 DFQATT and CDR2 SNEGSKA (reference sequence). The CDR3 has 12 residues. V was trimmed by 0 bases and J by 0 bases, leaving 2 bases between them. CDR3 nucleotides: TGCAGTGCTAGAGAGGCTAACTATGGCTACACCTTC. Its protein is CSAREANYGYTF.

This clonotype was detected ten times or more. This chain connects TRBV20-1 to TRBJ2-3, with D unclear. There are 15 residues in the CDR3. V lost 1 base to trimming and J lost 3 bases, with 14 bases between them. Looked up from germline, CDR1 is DFQATT and CDR2 is SNEGSKA (reference sequence). The chain's CDR3 is CSARALGSQTDTQYF. The CDR3 bases are TGCAGTGCTAGAGCGCTAGGCAGCCAAACAGATACGCAGTATTTT.

This clonotype occurred many times. The chain joins TRBV20-1 to TRBJ2-1, with 8 bases identical to TRBD1. Unmatched junction bases numbered 5, after V lost 5 bases and J lost 8 bases. The CDR3 has 12 residues. Germline V gene lookup returns CDR1 DFQATT and CDR2 SNEGSKA (reference sequence). The CDR3 protein is CSAGHRGDEQFF. CDR3 coding DNA: TGCAGTGCTGGCCACAGGGGGGATGAGCAGTTCTTC.

This clonotype showed up many times. The chain is built from TRBV24-1 and TRBJ1-4; no clear D gene. This CDR3 comprises 15 residues. Germline V gene lookup returns CDR1 KGHDR and CDR2 SFDVKD. V shed 3 bases and J shed 10 bases, with 17 bases lying between them. Here the CDR3 reads CATSDAKAEERKLFF. The CDR3 DNA sequence: TGTGCCACCAGTGATGCGAAGGCAGAGGAAAGAAAACTGTTTTTT.

The sample holds many counts of this clonotype. The rearrangement joins TRBV20-1 to TRBJ2-2, with a tentative D call TRBD2 (7 bases). The CDR3 contains 14 residues. Germline V lookup: CDR1 DFQATT, CDR2 SNEGSKA (reference sequence). Trimming cost V 6 bases and J 6 bases, with 17 bases left between them. The CDR3, as DNA: TGCAGTGCCACCTTAGAGGGGGGGGCCGGGGAGCTGTTTTTT. This sequence encodes CSATLEGGAGELFF.

This clonotype was seen more than once but under ten times. A much larger clone lies one base from this, so it may be a read error. The V and J genes are TRBV10-3 and TRBJ1-2; no clear D gene. Trimming removed 6 bases from V and 5 bases from J, with 10 bases in between. The CDR3 is made up of 12 amino acids. Germline V CDR1 and CDR2: ENHRY, SYGVKD. CDR3 in DNA: TGTGCCATCAGCAAAGACGGATATGGCTACACCTTC. Translating gives CAISKDGYGYTF.